This TCR beta chain was captured by sequencing in a study of PD-L1 blockade in urothelial cancer. The V and J ends lost 6 bases and 4 bases, in that order; junction bases with no gene match: 8. CDR1 and CDR2 from the germline V gene are MNHNY and SVGAGI (reference sequence). CDR3 length: 15 residues. PCRs were each spiked with synthetic TCR analog templates. The table came from immunoSEQ multiplex PCR; TCRdb's copy has only in-frame clones and leaves some out. The data contain about 100,000 clones, 90% to 95% of them singletons. Sequencing was performed on PBMCs, taken around atezolizumab (anti-PD-L1) treatment. The chain is built from TRBV6-6 and TRBJ2-1; 8 bases are a match to TRBD2. The source of this sequence is a woman of 80 years or more with urothelial cancer. In nucleotides, the CDR3 is TGTGCCAGCAGCCGTCTAGCGGGTATATACAATGAGCAGTTCTTC. It specifies CASSRLAGIYNEQFF.